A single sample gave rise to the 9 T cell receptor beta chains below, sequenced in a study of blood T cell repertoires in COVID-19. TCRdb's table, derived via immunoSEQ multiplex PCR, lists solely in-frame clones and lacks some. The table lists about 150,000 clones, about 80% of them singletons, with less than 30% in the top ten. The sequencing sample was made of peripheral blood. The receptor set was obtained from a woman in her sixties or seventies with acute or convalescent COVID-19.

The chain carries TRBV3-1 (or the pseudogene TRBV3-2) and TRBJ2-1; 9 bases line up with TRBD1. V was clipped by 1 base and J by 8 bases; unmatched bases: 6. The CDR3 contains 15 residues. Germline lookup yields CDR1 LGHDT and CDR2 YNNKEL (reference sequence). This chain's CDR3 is CASSQAPGQGHEQFF. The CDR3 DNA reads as TGTGCCAGCAGCCAAGCACCGGGACAGGGCCATGAGCAGTTCTTC.

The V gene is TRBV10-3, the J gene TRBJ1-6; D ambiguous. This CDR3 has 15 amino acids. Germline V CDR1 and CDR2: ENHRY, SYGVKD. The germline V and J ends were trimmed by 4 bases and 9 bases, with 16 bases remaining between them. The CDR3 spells CAISGWSVEGSPLHF. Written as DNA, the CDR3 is TGTGCCATCAGTGGTTGGAGTGTGGAGGGTTCACCCCTCCACTTT.

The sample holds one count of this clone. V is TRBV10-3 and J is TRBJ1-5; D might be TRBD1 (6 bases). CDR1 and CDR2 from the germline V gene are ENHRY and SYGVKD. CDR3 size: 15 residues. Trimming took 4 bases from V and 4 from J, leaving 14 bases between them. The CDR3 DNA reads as TGTGCCATCAGTGCCGCCGGGACAATTAATCAGCCCCAGCATTTT. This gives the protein CAISAAGTINQPQHF.

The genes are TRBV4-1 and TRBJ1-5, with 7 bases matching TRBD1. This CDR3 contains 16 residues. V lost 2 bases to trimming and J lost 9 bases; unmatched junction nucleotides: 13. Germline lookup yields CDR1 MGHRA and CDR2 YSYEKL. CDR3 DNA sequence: TGCGCCAGCAGCCAATCTACAGGGGCCGGGGTAGGGCCCCAGCATTTT. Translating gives CASSQSTGAGVGPQHF.

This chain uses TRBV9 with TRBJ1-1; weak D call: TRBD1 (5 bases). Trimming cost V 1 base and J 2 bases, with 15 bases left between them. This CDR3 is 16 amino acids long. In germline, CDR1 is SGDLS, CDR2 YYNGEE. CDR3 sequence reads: CASSVQSAGINTEAFF. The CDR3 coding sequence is TGTGCCAGCAGCGTACAATCGGCAGGGATAAACACTGAAGCTTTCTTT.

This CDR3 is CASSLGQLSSYEQYF. CDR3 sequence (DNA): TGCGCCAGCAGCTTGGGACAGTTGAGCTCCTACGAGCAGTACTTC. This rearrangement joins TRBV5-1 to TRBJ2-7, with a tentative D call TRBD1 (5 bases). V lost 0 bases and J lost 0, with 10 bases in between. Germline V gene sequence: CDR1 SGHRS, CDR2 YFSETQ. The CDR3 covers 15 residues.

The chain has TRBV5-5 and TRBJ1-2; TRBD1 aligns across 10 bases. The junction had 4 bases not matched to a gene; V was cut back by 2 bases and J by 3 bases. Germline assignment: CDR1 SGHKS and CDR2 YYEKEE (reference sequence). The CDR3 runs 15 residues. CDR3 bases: TGTGCCAGCAGCTTTTGGACAGGGGGGGACTATGGCTACACCTTC. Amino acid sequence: CASSFWTGGDYGYTF.

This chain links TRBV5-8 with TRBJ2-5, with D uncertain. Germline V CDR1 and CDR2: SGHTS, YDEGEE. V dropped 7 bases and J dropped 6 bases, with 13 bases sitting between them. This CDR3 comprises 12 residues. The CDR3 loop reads CASGAEVKTQYF. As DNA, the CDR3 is TGTGCCAGCGGCGCCGAGGTAAAGACCCAGTACTTC.

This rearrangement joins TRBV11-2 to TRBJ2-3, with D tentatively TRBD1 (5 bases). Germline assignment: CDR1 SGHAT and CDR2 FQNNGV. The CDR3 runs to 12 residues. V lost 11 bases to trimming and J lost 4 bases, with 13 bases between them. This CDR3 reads CADRDGADTQYF. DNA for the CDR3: TGTGCCGACAGAGACGGTGCAGATACGCAGTATTTT.